These 10 T cell receptor beta chains were all obtained from the same sample, sequenced in a study of shared clonotypes between healthy human individuals. The table came from immunoSEQ multiplex PCR; TCRdb's copy has only in-frame clones and leaves some out. The data show around 1.4 million clones, approximately 98.5% seen once. The sequenced sample was naive CD4+ T cells sorted from blood. The subset denotes: CD45RA+ positively selected. These receptors came from a young man in good health.

The V call is TRBV7-2, the J call TRBJ2-1, with 9 positions matching TRBD2. The CDR3 spans 16 residues. Germline CDR1 SGHTA, CDR2 FQGNSA. With V trimmed by 2 bases and J by 4 bases, 6 bases remained unmatched. DNA for the CDR3: TGTGCCAGCAGCTTATTTGGACTAGCGCAGTACAATGAGCAGTTCTTC. Protein: CASSLFGLAQYNEQFF.

The chain uses TRBV18 and TRBJ2-1; 14 positions match TRBD2. This CDR3 has 15 amino acids. In germline, CDR1 is KGHSH, CDR2 LQKENI. V was pared by 9 bases and J by 9 bases, with 10 bases of the junction left unmatched. The CDR3 DNA reads TGTGCCAGTTCAATCGGGACTAGCGGGAGTTCTGAGCAGTTCTTC. The encoded protein is CASSIGTSGSSEQFF.

This rearrangement joins TRBV28 to TRBJ2-7; D unresolved. Germline V lookup: CDR1 MDHEN, CDR2 SYDVKM. V dropped 4 bases and J dropped 3 bases, with 10 bases sitting between them. This CDR3 is built from 13 residues. The CDR3 sequence: CASSSTVSYEQYF. CDR3 coding DNA: TGTGCCAGCAGTTCTACAGTGAGCTACGAGCAGTACTTC.

This clone was picked up a small number of times. This sequence joins TRBV6-1 and TRBJ2-7, with 7 bases identical to TRBD1. V shed 6 bases, J shed 4 bases, and the junction held 3 bases outside the gene matches. The CDR3 covers 12 residues. Germline assignment: CDR1 MNHNS and CDR2 SASEGT. The CDR3 is CASRDRLYEQYF. The CDR3 nucleotides read TGTGCCAGCAGGGACAGGTTGTACGAGCAGTACTTC.

The rearrangement links TRBV14 to TRBJ1-1; 11 positions agree with TRBD1. Unmatched junction bases numbered 8, after V lost 6 bases and J lost 5 bases. CDR3 length: 15 residues. Germline lookup yields CDR1 SGHDN and CDR2 FVKESK. CDR3 coding DNA: TGTGCCAGCAGACGGACAGGGGGCGCTTGGACTGAAGCTTTCTTT. Translation: CASRRTGGAWTEAFF.

The rearrangement uses TRBV4-3 and TRBJ2-7; 11 positions agree with TRBD1. Germline CDR1 and CDR2: LGHNA and YSLEER. The CDR3 spans 17 residues. V shed 1 base and J 3 bases; nucleotides not matched to a gene: 8. In nucleotides, the CDR3 is TGCGCCAGCAGCCAAGCAATTACCGGGACAGGGGGCTACGAGCAGTACTTC. Its protein is CASSQAITGTGGYEQYF.

The J gene is TRBJ2-3, the V gene TRBV5-1; D not resolved. The CDR3 is 17 residues long. V lost 0 bases and J lost 2, with 16 bases in between. CDR1 and CDR2 (germline): SGHRS, YFSETQ. CDR3 sequence: CASSLDRPRRSTDTQYF. In DNA form, the CDR3 reads TGCGCCAGCAGCTTGGACCGCCCTCGGCGGTCCACAGATACGCAGTATTTT.

With regard to this clone: Distinct nucleotide sequences in the sample also encode this CDR3. The chain recombines TRBV29-1 with TRBJ2-3; D not certain. V lost 4 bases to trimming and J lost 0 bases, with 5 bases between them. CDR3 length: 12 residues. Germline V gene sequence: CDR1 SQVTM, CDR2 ANQGSEA. CDR3 DNA: TGCAGCGTTGCTTTGAGCACAGATACGCAGTATTTT. Translated, it gives CSVALSTDTQYF.

The genes are TRBV19 and TRBJ1-4; D is ambiguous. The CDR3 totals 16 residues. CDR1 is LNHDA, CDR2 SQIVND, per germline (reference sequence). V was shortened by 2 bases and J by 5 bases, with 15 bases between the two germline ends. The CDR3 DNA is TGTGCCAGTAGTATATGGGCCAGAGCGGGAAATGAAAAACTGTTTTTT. Protein sequence: CASSIWARAGNEKLFF. The whole variable domain, filled in from reference TRBV19 and TRBJ1-4, reads DGGITQSPKYLFRKEGQNVTLSCEQNLNHDAMYWYRQDPGQGLRLIYYSQIVNDFQKGDIAEGYSVSREKKESFPLTVTSAQKNPTAFYLCASSIWARAGNEKLFFGSGTQLSVL.

This clone appeared a single time. The V call is TRBV11-2, the J call TRBJ2-7; 9 positions agree with TRBD2. The ends lost 1 base at V and 1 base at J; junction bases unmatched: 2. Germline assignment: CDR1 SGHAT and CDR2 FQNNGV. The CDR3 has 15 amino acids. CDR3 DNA: TGTGCCAGCAGCTTAGGACTAGCGGAATCCTACGAGCAGTACTTC. Residues: CASSLGLAESYEQYF.